The present TCR beta chain was sequenced within a study of cytomegalovirus exposure and HLA in healthy donors (dated by TCRdb to the late 2010s). With regard to the full study: An earlier analysis of some 550 of the donors reported roughly 300 Gb of sequence data and 117 million unique TCR beta sequences from around 200 million T cells. About 280 gigabases of sequencing data and around 88 million unique TCR sequences made up an early release that covered over 550 HLA-typed donors. Among the approximately 400 genotyped donors, around 81% belonged to the genetic ancestry cluster associated with self-reported Caucasian donors. The study was designed to test whether signatures of past pathogen exposure could be identified by cataloging public T cell receptors. The T cell repertoires of 550 to 850 subjects were profiled by immunosequencing and related to cytomegalovirus serostatus. In addition to the first cohort of 666 subjects, a separate validation cohort of approximately 110 different subjects was used. The study combined high-throughput TCR immunosequencing, statistical association of individual TCRs with disease status, and machine learning to predict cytomegalovirus infection status. A later analysis re-examined previously published TCR beta repertoires from 500 to 700 donors and added high-resolution HLA genotyping to investigate patterns of TCR occurrence. Rather than using new phenotypic data, the later analysis identified candidate immune exposures from TCR beta sequences and from how often those sequences occurred across donors. An earlier analysis of approximately 640 of the donors applied high-throughput TCR beta sequencing to assess whether each TCR beta V gene segment acted as functional or pseudogenic. Donor age, sex, ethnicity and CMV serostatus were collected together with the repertoire data. Genome-wide SNP genotypes for about 55% of the roughly 670 donors were used in a later genetic analysis, which treated that subset as a discovery cohort. All discovery cohort repertoires had been generated on a single sequencing platform. HLA typing included class I and class II loci at four-digit resolution. The number of donors typed differed by locus, with about 629-630 for A, B, C, DRB1 and DQB1, more than 500 for DQA1, over 600 for DPA1, and around 450 for DPB1. Several DR-DQ haplotypes were treated as single units for association and clustering because of strong linkage in the cohort. Across 300 to 400 genotyped donors of the cohort, an average of approximately 200,000 unique TCR beta nucleotide sequences per donor were sequenced, and roughly 17% of those sequences were non-productive.

The library relied on the immunoSEQ multiplex PCR assay. For the multiplex PCR, a mixture combining 60 forward primers for TCR Vbeta segments and 13 reverse primers for TCR Jbeta segments was used. A multiplex PCR assay on genomic DNA amplified the CDR3 region of rearranged TCR beta genes. The amplified TCR beta libraries were sequenced on the Illumina HiSeq System as 87-base-pair reads. The paper's data handling went like this. In a later analysis, 70 million to 95 million unique TCR beta chains were counted across the roughly 670 repertoires, and some 10 million of these chains were shared by at least two donors. Raw reads were error-corrected and collapsed into unique sequences with a nearest-neighbor algorithm that merged closely related sequences to remove PCR and sequencing errors. Alignment of CDR3 sequences to IMGT reference sequences was used to assign V, D and J gene segments. For a sequence to be retained, a match of at least six nucleotides to both a V gene segment and a J gene segment was required. Rearrangements were classified as productive when the CDR3 lacked stop codons and remained in frame with V and J, and all other rearrangements were classified as non-productive. CDR3 was defined according to IMGT convention as the region running from the second conserved V-encoded cysteine to the conserved J-encoded phenylalanine. The earlier analysis of 587 of the donors excluded any sequence lacking an unambiguous match to a single V gene segment. In an earlier analysis of several hundred of the donors, a V segment was called functional when productive rearrangements were above 56.7%, and segregating when the standard deviation between donors exceeded 5%. A statistical classification framework was built for diagnosing cytomegalovirus status from the catalog of TCR beta chain sequences. V and J gene assignment, in a later analysis, came from comparing TCR nucleotide sequences with IMGT/GENE-DB human TR gene sequences. In a later analysis, CDR3 sequences and most-parsimonious VDJ recombination scenarios were assigned using the TCRdist pipeline. In a later analysis, each TCR beta chain was defined by its CDR3 amino acid sequence together with its V-gene family, and reads without a unique V-gene family were excluded. In a later analysis, approximately 640 highly shared, low-generation-probability nucleotide sequences were removed to address suspected cross-contamination and a sequencing artifact. In a later analysis, a clonal expansion index for each public chain was calculated from normalized within-repertoire ranks of inferred template counts. In a later analysis, generation probabilities were computed using a VDJ recombination model fitted to out-of-frame rearrangements, and the results were checked against IGoR. Hypergeometric tests were used in a later analysis to score TCR-TCR, TCR-HLA and TCR-CMV co-occurrence, with a repertoire-size bias correction applied to the TCR pairs. False discovery rates were estimated in a later analysis by permuting HLA or CMV assignments 20 times. In a later analysis, co-occurring TCRs were grouped with DBSCAN, and TCRdist sequence similarity was added when clustering was performed within HLA-allele-positive subsets. Repertoires with fewer than 30,000 or more than 120,000 public chains were left out of co-occurrence clustering, as were about 5 repertoires with anomalous nucleotide sharing. TCRdb's version of the immuneACCESS table is confined to in-frame rearrangements and falls short of the full clone set. An unresolved V gene accounts for under half of the shortfall where checked; the remainder is of unknown origin. The V and J calls and clone size come from that table; D and trimming were worked out from the DNA. Here the sample has around 190,000 clones; about four fifths occur a single time. More than 1.5% of the sample rests with the top ten.

CDR1 MNHNY and CDR2 SVGAGI are derived from the germline V gene (reference sequence). There are 14 amino acids in the CDR3, from cysteine to phenylalanine inclusive. The sequence is cut down to CDR3 DNA, 42 bases in frame from base 1. A distance of 14 bases separates the germline ends of V and J, which lose 2 bases and 6 bases respectively. Points on this clone: The antigen this receptor binds is unknown. Per-nucleotide qualities are absent, and no much larger clonotype sits a single base away.

General findings and caveats noted by the study authors: The classifier was reported to diagnose cytomegalovirus status with high specificity and sensitivity in both the original cohort and the validation cohort. For the cohort, immune exposure information was limited to CMV serostatus. A later genetic analysis reported fewer N-insertions in productive TCRs among donors in an Asian-associated ancestry cluster than the roughly 670-donor mean. A later analysis found that most CMV-associated TCR beta chains appeared HLA-restricted, with HLA associations seemingly driven largely by CMV exposure. A further reported finding was that TCR beta sequences accurately predicted the HLA-A and HLA-B alleles for most subjects in the first cohort. According to a later analysis, TCR association rates differed among HLA loci, with DRB1 alleles showing the most associated TCRs and HLA-C alleles showing the fewest. A cluster of highly shared sequence variants was judged likely to be a technical artifact of the sequencing pipeline. Presence/absence analyses assumed roughly uniform sequencing depth across donors, an assumption that may not hold. Compared with equally common non-associated chains, HLA-associated TCR beta chains in a later analysis were more clonally expanded and had lower generation probabilities. Most TCR sequences were seen in very few donors, while some public TCRs were found in many individuals. Three of the identified cytomegalovirus-associated TCR beta chains were confirmed in vitro to be specific for cytomegalovirus antigens. Because HLA typing was unavailable for some donors at each locus, only the typed subset was used in association tests. Broadly in line with IMGT annotations, most TCR beta V segments showed up in productive rearrangements about 90% or about 30% of the time in an earlier analysis of roughly 590 of the donors. Because the 87-base-pair reads could not distinguish some IMGT-functional V segments, including TRBV6-2 and TRBV6-3, those segments were excluded. At a false discovery rate of 0.05, a later analysis linked 15,000 to 20,000 TCR beta sequences to specific HLA alleles. When HLA alleles, especially DR and DQ, strongly co-occurred, attributing TCR associations to individual alleles was difficult. The earlier analysis of 587 of the donors excluded roughly 17 rarely observed V segments, including chromosome 9 orphons, because counts were too low. The cohort was sequenced for TCR beta chains only, and without alpha or paired-chain data the features that could be detected were limited. According to the authors, the approach could potentially be generalized to other disease states and immunological phenotypes. Linkage disequilibrium might explain the correlated functional status among segregating V segments, but an unknown experimental factor could not be ruled out. An association between a missense DCLRE1C variant and V-gene and J-gene trimming of TCR beta chains was found in a later genetic analysis and replicated in an independent cohort. In a later analysis, several top co-occurrence clusters were reported to appear linked to parvovirus B19, influenza, CMV and Epstein-Barr virus. A total of about 150 TCR beta chains were listed by the study as associated with cytomegalovirus.

The cohort comprised several hundred healthy bone marrow donors. At the time of sampling, every cohort member was nominally healthy, though immune exposures that went unrecorded were likely present. The donor tested CMV seropositive, placing the donor among the 250 to 350 seropositive members of the cohort. A peripheral blood sample was provided by each donor, and peripheral blood mononuclear cells were used for TCR beta sequencing. The Qiagen DNeasy Blood Extraction Kit was used to extract genomic DNA from the blood cell samples. This receptor was obtained from a man aged 35-49 years in good health and CMV-seropositive. The chain is encoded by TRBV6-6 joined to TRBJ2-7; a tentative D call is TRBD2 (6 bases match). Sequencing was done on a sample of PBMCs. This receptor has the CDR3 CASSYDGGRAEQYF. The DNA sequence is TGTGCCAGCAGTTACGACGGGGGTCGGGCCGAGCAGTACTTC.